A single sample gave rise to the 27 T cell receptor beta chains below, sequenced in a study of T-cell reconstitution after alpha-beta-depleted transplantation in children. Preparation of the TCRbeta library used unique molecular identifiers. TCRdb analysed the PCR reads with MiXCR anew, one entry per CDR3 protein. The table has 200,000 or so distinct CDR3 sequences, 6.6% seen once. The sample in question was PBMCs, obtained before TCRalphabeta/CD19-depleted stem cell transplant. Receptors were obtained from a boy between 2 and 10 years old with acute lymphoblastic leukemia, due to receive a stem cell transplant.

In its sample, this clonotype was seen a few times. The chain joins TRBV20-1 to TRBJ1-2; D unresolved. Germline V gene lookup returns CDR1 DFQATT and CDR2 SNEGSKA (reference sequence). This CDR3 region has 14 residues. V was trimmed by 0 bases and J by 4 bases, leaving 12 bases between them. The CDR3 DNA reads as TGCAGTGCTAGAGATCCTAAGGGTGGCTATGGCTACACCTTC. It encodes CSARDPKGGYGYTF.

This clonotype was observed a few times. The chain uses TRBV21-1 and TRBJ2-3; the D call TRBD2 from the table was never checked on the DNA. TRBV21-1 is classified as a pseudogene. There are 15 residues in the CDR3. The CDR3 DNA is TGTGCCAGCAGCAAGTGCGGGGGAGGGGGAGATACGCAGTATTTT. It specifies CASSKCGGGGDTQYF.

A few counts support this clonotype. The chain couples TRBV10-3 to TRBJ2-5, with 15 bases matching TRBD2. V was clipped by 6 bases and J by 0 bases; unmatched bases: 8. This CDR3 is built from 18 residues. The germline CDR1 and CDR2 sequences are ENHRY and SYGVKD. CDR3 DNA: TGTGCCATCAGCTTTGGACTAGCGGGGGGGCAGTACCAAGAGACCCAGTACTTC. This sequence encodes CAISFGLAGGQYQETQYF.

This clonotype was counted many times. The rearrangement joins TRBV20-1 to TRBJ2-5, with a tentative D call TRBD1 (5 bases). CDR3 size: 12 residues. Between the trimmed V and J ends, which lost 6 bases and 5 bases, there was a span of 13 bases. Germline lookup yields CDR1 DFQATT and CDR2 SNEGSKA (reference sequence). The CDR3 here is CSASDIWETQYF. The CDR3 coding sequence is TGCAGTGCGTCGGACATTTGGGAGACCCAGTACTTC.

Remarks on this clonotype: This could be a read error, since a much larger clone is one nucleotide away. It is likely a read error, because the conserved phenylalanine at the end of the CDR3 is missing. V usage is TRBV12-3 or TRBV12-4 and J usage is TRBJ2-5; the D is unclear. The CDR3 loop spans 12 amino acids. V was shortened by 5 bases and J by 4 bases, with 8 bases between the two germline ends. The CDR3 coding sequence is TGTGCCAGCAGTCCCGACATAGAGACCCAGTACCTC. This sequence encodes CASSPDIETQYL.

The rearrangement links TRBV5-1 to TRBJ2-3, with D tentatively TRBD1 (6 bases). The CDR3 length is 15 residues. The germline CDR1 and CDR2 sequences are SGHRS and YFSETQ. V was cut by 9 bases and J by 1 base, with 18 bases left in between. The CDR3 nucleotides read TGCGCCACCCACCCGGGACAAATGGGCACAGATACGCAGTATTTT. Residues: CATHPGQMGTDTQYF.

The chain recombines TRBV5-4 with TRBJ1-3, with a weak D call TRBD1 (5 bases). Trimming removed 4 bases at V and 2 bases at J, with 16 bases between. This CDR3 has 16 residues. The germline gives CDR1 SGHNT, CDR2 YYREEE (reference sequence). CDR3 coding DNA: TGTGCCAGCAGCGGCGGCCGGGGCTTGGCTGGAAACACCATATATTTT. Amino acids: CASSGGRGLAGNTIYF.

This clonotype was observed a handful of times. The CDR3 sequence: CASSLGQLTDTQYF. For the CDR3, the DNA is TGTGCCAGCAGTTTGGGACAGCTCACAGATACGCAGTATTTT. The chain recombines TRBV12-3 or TRBV12-4 with TRBJ2-3; 7 nucleotides align to TRBD1. The CDR3 runs 14 residues. The J segment lost 2 bases and the V segment lost 3 bases, leaving 2 bases of the junction unmatched.

This clonotype occurred many times. The genes are TRBV20-1 and TRBJ1-5, with D perhaps TRBD1 (5 bases). The germline gives CDR1 DFQATT, CDR2 SNEGSKA (reference sequence). The CDR3 runs 13 residues. Trimming shortened V by 3 bases and J by 4 bases, and 10 bases separated the two germline ends. The DNA of the CDR3 is TGCAGTGCTAGTTCGGGACTGAATCAGCCCCAGCATTTT. Protein product: CSASSGLNQPQHF.

This clonotype was seen at least ten times. The V and J genes are TRBV28 and TRBJ1-1; TRBD1 might be the D (5 bases). Trimming removed 2 bases at V and 3 bases at J, with 13 bases between. The CDR3 contains 15 residues. Per the germline V gene, CDR1 is MDHEN and CDR2 is SYDVKM. CDR3 nucleotides: TGTGCCAGCAGTTTACGGAGGGGCCCCTACACTGAAGCTTTCTTT. It encodes CASSLRRGPYTEAFF.

This chain uses TRBV7-9 with TRBJ2-7; 7 bases line up with TRBD1. The V and J ends lost 4 bases and 4 bases, in that order; junction bases with no gene match: 10. The CDR3 is 15 amino acids. The germline V gene has CDR1 SEHNR and CDR2 FQNEAQ (reference sequence). This chain's CDR3 is CASSSSRDREYEQYF. The CDR3 DNA sequence: TGTGCCAGCAGCTCTAGCCGGGACAGAGAGTACGAGCAGTACTTC.

In this sample, this clonotype turned up many times. The chain couples TRBV27 to TRBJ2-2; 8 nucleotides match TRBD1. Germline CDR1 and CDR2: MNHEY and SMNVEV (reference sequence). This CDR3 has 16 residues. Unmatched junction bases numbered 8, after V lost 7 bases and J lost 1 base. Written as DNA, the CDR3 is TGTGCCAGCACCAAGACAGGGGCCCTGAACACCGGGGAGCTGTTTTTT. Amino acid sequence: CASTKTGALNTGELFF.

The chain joins TRBV4-2 to TRBJ2-1; either TRBD1 or TRBD2 may fit D (6 bases each). The CDR3 spans 14 residues. Germline values: CDR1 LGHNA, CDR2 YNFKEQ. Trimming took off 4 bases at V and 6 bases at J, with 13 bases between the two ends. Here the CDR3 reads CASSPNGGPNEQFF. The CDR3 DNA follows: TGTGCCAGCAGCCCGAATGGGGGGCCCAATGAGCAGTTCTTC.

The DNA for the CDR3 is TGTGCCAGCCGGACTAGCGGGTTCCACGAGCAGTACTTC. Protein sequence: CASRTSGFHEQYF. The chain links TRBV6-2 or TRBV6-3 to TRBJ2-7, with 11 bases lining up with TRBD2. The CDR3 has 13 amino acids. Germline CDR1 and CDR2: MNHEY and SVGEGT. The J segment lost 5 bases and the V segment lost 8 bases, leaving 5 bases of the junction unmatched.

This clonotype was recorded many times. CDR3 loop: CASRTGSGTDTQYF. CDR3 DNA sequence: TGCGCCAGCAGGACGGGAAGTGGAACAGATACGCAGTATTTT. V gene TRBV10-2 combines with J gene TRBJ2-3, with D tentatively TRBD2 (5 bases). Trimming stripped 6 bases from V and 3 bases from J, with 13 bases between. This CDR3 has 14 residues. The germline V gene has CDR1 WSHSY and CDR2 SAAADI.

This clonotype was seen many times. The chain carries TRBV10-2 and TRBJ2-7; maybe TRBD1 (5 bases). CDR1 WSHSY and CDR2 SAAADI come from the germline V gene. V was cut by 6 bases and J by 2 bases, with 11 bases left in between. This CDR3 spans 13 amino acids. The CDR3 DNA sequence: TGCGCCAGCAGCCTAGACAGCCCCTACGAGCAGTACTTC. Residues: CASSLDSPYEQYF.

This clonotype was detected many times. The gene calls are TRBV4-2 and TRBJ2-7, with a weak D call TRBD1 (5 bases). Germline CDR1 is LGHNA and CDR2 is YNFKEQ. The CDR3 consists of 14 residues. With 1 base removed from V and 4 bases from J, the gap between germline ends came to 11 bases. CDR3 sequence: CASSQVREAYEQYF. The CDR3, as DNA: TGTGCCAGCAGCCAAGTCAGGGAAGCATACGAGCAGTACTTC.

In its sample, this clonotype was seen many times. V gene TRBV19 combines with J gene TRBJ2-1; 11 nucleotides line up with TRBD2. Germline CDR1 reads LNHDA; CDR2 reads SQIVND (reference sequence). With V trimmed by 1 base and J by 12 bases, 8 bases remained unmatched. CDR3 size: 15 residues. CDR3 bases: TGTGCCAGTAGTATAGCAGGGACTAGCGGAGAGCGGCAGTTCTTC. Protein product: CASSIAGTSGERQFF. Full variable domain (missing parts from reference TRBV19 and TRBJ2-1): DGGITQSPKYLFRKEGQNVTLSCEQNLNHDAMYWYRQDPGQGLRLIYYSQIVNDFQKGDIAEGYSVSREKKESFPLTVTSAQKNPTAFYLCASSIAGTSGERQFFGPGTRLTVL.

The chain couples TRBV5-1 to TRBJ1-1; D perhaps matches TRBD1 (5 bases). Germline V CDR1 and CDR2: SGHRS, YFSETQ. V lost 5 bases, J lost 4 bases, and 18 bases lay in between. This CDR3 spans 15 amino acids. CDR3 sequence reads: CASRHLQGTGTEAFF. The CDR3 nucleotides are TGCGCCAGCAGGCACCTCCAGGGAACCGGCACTGAAGCTTTCTTT. Full variable domain (remainder filled in from reference TRBV5-1 and TRBJ1-1): KAGVTQTPRYLIKTRGQQVTLSCSPISGHRSVSWYQQTPGQGLQFLFEYFSETQRNKGNFPGRFSGRQFSNSRSEMNVSTLELGDSALYLCASRHLQGTGTEAFFGQGTRLTVV.

The rearrangement joins TRBV5-1 to TRBJ2-4; maybe TRBD2 (5 bases). Per germline, CDR1 SGHRS and CDR2 YFSETQ. The V and J ends lost 7 bases and 2 bases respectively, with 10 bases between them. The length of the CDR3 is 13 residues. This CDR3 reads CASRGETKNIQYF. The CDR3, as DNA: TGCGCCAGCCGGGGAGAGACCAAAAACATTCAGTACTTC.

This sequence joins TRBV12-3 or TRBV12-4 and TRBJ2-5, with D perhaps assigned TRBD1 or TRBD2 (6 bases each). CDR3 size: 13 residues. V lost 7 bases to trimming and J lost 1 base, with 10 bases between them. CDR3 nucleotide sequence: TGTGCCAGCACCCCGGGGGCCCAAGAGACCCAGTACTTC. Its translation is CASTPGAQETQYF.

The chain recombines TRBV28 with TRBJ1-5; D might be TRBD1 (6 bases). Trimming cost V 3 bases and J 7 bases, with 16 bases left between them. The length of the CDR3 is 15 residues. Germline V gene sequence: CDR1 MDHEN, CDR2 SYDVKM. CDR3 DNA: TGTGCCAGCAGTTTTGAGGGGGTAATTTGGCAGCCCCAGCATTTT. Its protein is CASSFEGVIWQPQHF.

There are a few counts of this clonotype. The chain uses TRBV11-1 and TRBJ2-4, with D unresolved. Germline assignment: CDR1 SGHAT and CDR2 FQDESV (reference sequence). The V end was cut by 3 bases, the J end by 9 bases, with 12 bases between. CDR3 size: 13 residues. The CDR3 here is CASSFKESSIQYF. The CDR3 DNA is TGTGCCAGCAGCTTTAAGGAATCGAGCATTCAGTACTTC.

There are a few counts of this clonotype. This CDR3 is CASNLAGGPADTQYF. The CDR3 region has the DNA TGCGCCAGCAACCTAGCGGGAGGGCCGGCAGATACGCAGTATTTT. V and J are TRBV5-1 and TRBJ2-3; 12 nucleotides line up with TRBD2. Germline V CDR1 and CDR2: SGHRS, YFSETQ. The CDR3 extends over 15 amino acids. The V gene end was trimmed by 6 bases and the J gene end by 4 bases; junction bases not matched to a gene: 6.

V and J are TRBV28 and TRBJ2-2, with TRBD1 matching 11 bases. V shed 6 bases and J 5 bases; nucleotides not matched to a gene: 5. From germline, CDR1 is MDHEN and CDR2 SYDVKM. The CDR3 runs 15 residues. Written as DNA, the CDR3 is TGTGCCAGCAGGGGACAGGGGGAGGATACCGGGGAGCTGTTTTTT. Protein: CASRGQGEDTGELFF.

This clonotype appeared many times. The chain carries TRBV28 and TRBJ1-2, with 8 bases aligning to TRBD1. The V gene's germline CDR1 is MDHEN and CDR2 SYDVKM. V lost 4 bases to trimming and J lost 6 bases; unmatched junction nucleotides: 4. The CDR3 is 13 residues long. The CDR3 sequence: CASSYRGMDGYTF. Written as DNA, the CDR3 is TGTGCCAGCAGTTACAGGGGGATGGATGGCTACACCTTC.

This clonotype was found a few times. The rearrangement joins TRBV6-6 to TRBJ2-1; D is unclear. The CDR3 length is 12 residues. With 6 bases removed from V and 5 bases from J, the gap between germline ends came to 8 bases. The germline V gene encodes CDR1 MNHNY and CDR2 SVGAGI (reference sequence). In DNA form, the CDR3 reads TGTGCCAGCAGACCGCCTAACAATGAGCAGTTCTTC. Its translation is CASRPPNNEQFF.